The rows below give T cell receptor beta chains drawn from one sample of a study of blood T cell repertoires in COVID-19. Produced via immunoSEQ multiplex PCR; TCRdb's table is partial and in-frame only. The sample holds nearly 350,000 clones, around 83% seen once. Sequenced material: peripheral blood. These receptors were obtained from a man aged 25 to 45 with active or convalescent COVID-19. CDR3s include the opening cysteine and the closing phenylalanine or tryptophan. A D gene is named only where the DNA matches it firmly. Clone sizes are given selectively: once, few, many, or a class where the clone is expanded.

J gene | V gene | D gene | clone size | CDR3 DNA | CDR3 protein
TRBJ1-1 | TRBV5-4 | TRBD1 | . | TGTGCCAGCAGCTTGCGGACAGGGCAGGATGAAGCTTTCTTT | CASSLRTGQDEAFF
TRBJ1-5 | TRBV19 | . | . | TGTGCCAGTAGTATACAGGGGCGCAGGAATCAGCCCCAGCATTTT | CASSIQGRRNQPQHF
TRBJ1-3 | TRBV7-8 | . | . | TGTGCCAGCAGCCGGGGGCAGGGAAACACCATATATTTT | CASSRGQGNTIYF
TRBJ1-5 | TRBV12-3/TRBV12-4 | TRBD1 | . | TGTGCCAGCAGGCGGACAGGGGATAGGCCCCAGCATTTT | CASRRTGDRPQHF
TRBJ2-5 | TRBV9 | . | once | TGTGCCAGCAGCCTGGGGGGGCTCGGCGGCGAGACCCAGTACTTC | CASSLGGLGGETQYF
TRBJ2-1 | TRBV7-3 | . | . | TGTGCCAGCAGCTTACTCCAGGGTGAGCAGTTCTTC | CASSLLQGEQFF
TRBJ1-1 | TRBV7-8 | . | few | TGTGCCAGCAGCTACAGTATCACTGAAGCTTTCTTT | CASSYSITEAFF
TRBJ2-3 | TRBV7-3 | . | . | TGTGCCAGCAGCCACACCTCCAGGGCAGATACGCAGTATTTT | CASSHTSRADTQYF
TRBJ2-7 | TRBV6-1 | TRBD2 | . | TGTGCCAGCAGTGAATACGCGGGGGGCTCCTACGAGCAGTACTTC | CASSEYAGGSYEQYF
TRBJ2-2 | TRBV5-4 | TRBD2 | . | TGTGCCAGCAGCTTCGGACTAGCGGGACCTGCCGGGGAGCTGTTTTTT | CASSFGLAGPAGELFF
TRBJ1-5 | TRBV28 | . | . | TGTGCCAGCAGTTTGCACTCCAGCAATCAGCCCCAGCATTTT | CASSLHSSNQPQHF
TRBJ2-1 | TRBV5-1 | TRBD1 | few | TGCGCCAGCGGGGACAGCATCAACAATGAGCAGTTCTTC | CASGDSINNEQFF
TRBJ2-1 | TRBV9 | TRBD1 | . | TGTGCCAGCAGCGGGGACAGGGGAACGTACAATGAGCAGTTCTTC | CASSGDRGTYNEQFF
TRBJ1-5 | TRBV4-3 | . | . | TGCGCCAGCAGCCAAGCTCTCTTAAGTCACAGGGACAATCAGCCCCAGCATTTT | CASSQALLSHRDNQPQHF
TRBJ1-1 | TRBV28 | . | . | TGTGCCAGCAAACCGGGGTTCCGTGAAGCTTTCTTT | CASKPGFREAFF
TRBJ1-6 | TRBV6-2/TRBV6-3 | TRBD1 | . | TGTGCCAGCAGTCGGGACAGGCTGGGAATTTCACCCCTCCACTTT | CASSRDRLGISPLHF
TRBJ2-1 | TRBV5-1 | TRBD1 | . | TGCGCCAGCAGCACGGGACAGGAATACAATGAGCAGTTCTTC | CASSTGQEYNEQFF
TRBJ1-3 | TRBV7-3 | . | . | TGTGCCAGCAGCGCCGAACCCACAGGAATCGCTGGAAACACCATATATTTT | CASSAEPTGIAGNTIYF
TRBJ2-7 | TRBV30 | . | . | TGTGCCTGGGGCCAAGGAAGGGAGAGCTCCTACGAGCAGTACTTC | CAWGQGRESSYEQYF
TRBJ1-5 | TRBV29-1 | TRBD1 | . | TGCAGCGCCAGGACAGGGAGCAATCAGCCCCAGCATTTT | CSARTGSNQPQHF
TRBJ2-3 | TRBV5-4 | TRBD2 | . | TGTGCCAGCAGCTCGGGACTAGCGAGAACAGATACGCAGTATTTT | CASSSGLARTDTQYF
TRBJ2-5 | TRBV10-3 | TRBD2 | . | TGTGCCATCAGGCCGGGACTAGCGGGGGGTAAAGAGACCCAGTACTTC | CAIRPGLAGGKETQYF
TRBJ1-5 | TRBV18 | . | . | TGTGCCAGCTCACCATTCGGTAGCAATCAGCCCCAGCATTTT | CASSPFGSNQPQHF
TRBJ2-3 | TRBV6-2/TRBV6-3 | TRBD2 | . | TGTGCCAGCAGTACTGGACTAGTCGCGTTCGCAGATACGCAGTATTTT | CASSTGLVAFADTQYF
TRBJ1-4 | TRBV13 | TRBD1 | . | TGTGCCAGCAGCTTTGGACAGGGATTGTCTAATGAAAAACTGTTTTTT | CASSFGQGLSNEKLFF
TRBJ1-2 | TRBV30 | . | . | TGTGCCTGGATCTTAGGGCCAGGGGCCGGCTACACCTTC | CAWILGPGAGYTF
TRBJ2-1 | TRBV7-2 | . | . | TGTGCCAGCAACTGGGCCCCCAGGAATGAGCAGTTCTTC | CASNWAPRNEQFF
TRBJ1-5 | TRBV5-1 | TRBD1 | . | TGCGCCAGCAGCTGTCCCGGGACAGGGAATAGCAATCAGCCCCAGCATTTT | CASSCPGTGNSNQPQHF
TRBJ1-3 | TRBV19 | TRBD1 | . | TGTGCCAGTAGCGGGACAGGGGCTGGAAACACCATATATTTT | CASSGTGAGNTIYF
TRBJ2-1 | TRBV7-2 | TRBD2 | . | TGTGCCAGCAGCTTAGCTGTGACTAGCGGGGGTGAGCAGTTCTTC | CASSLAVTSGGEQFF
TRBJ1-4 | TRBV7-3 | TRBD1 | . | TGTGCCAGCAGCCCGGACAGGGGGTTTGAAAAACTGTTTTTT | CASSPDRGFEKLFF
TRBJ2-3 | TRBV15 | TRBD2 | few | TGTGCCACCAGCAGAACCCTTTTTCAGCGGGGGGACTGGCAGACAGATACGCAGTATTTT | CATSRTLFQRGDWQTDTQYF
TRBJ1-4 | TRBV27 | TRBD1 | few | TGTGCCAGCAGAGAGGGGGCTCGAGAAAAACTGTTTTTT | CASREGAREKLFF
TRBJ1-1 | TRBV28 | . | . | TGTGCCAGCAGGGTAGGGGTGAGGAACACTGAAGCTTTCTTT | CASRVGVRNTEAFF